One and the same sample provided the 6 T cell receptor beta chains below, sequenced in a study of shared clonotypes between healthy human individuals. Only in-frame clones appear in the TCRdb table, and some are missing; sequencing was by immunoSEQ multiplex PCR. The sample holds around 2.5 million clones, 93% seen once. The sample consisted of naive CD4+ T cells from PBMCs. Subset given: CD45RA+ positively selected. These receptor sequences come from a man younger than 35 in good health. Some clones in this sample may be carry-over from other donors' samples.

CDR3: CASSPGGINTEAFF. The CDR3 DNA follows: TGTGCCAGCAGCCCCGGGGGGATCAACACTGAAGCTTTCTTT. The chain employs TRBV7-2 and TRBJ1-1, with a tentative D call TRBD1 (5 bases). The CDR3 spans 14 residues. Looked up from germline, CDR1 is SGHTA and CDR2 is FQGNSA. The V end was cut by 5 bases, the J end by 2 bases, with 12 bases between. The variable domain in full, with the rest retrieved from reference TRBV7-2 and TRBJ1-1, is GAGVSQSPSNKVTEKGKDVELRCDPISGHTALYWYRQSLGQGLEFLIYFQGNSAPDKSGLPSDRFSAERTGGSVSTLTIQRTQQEDSAVYLCASSPGGINTEAFFGQGTRLTVV.

The chain employs TRBV6-5 and TRBJ1-5; possible D gene TRBD1, 5 bases. The ends were cut back, 5 bases at V and 0 bases at J, with 11 bases in the middle. The CDR3 totals 15 residues. Germline assignment: CDR1 MNHEY and CDR2 SVGAGI. CDR3 sequence (DNA): TGTGCCAGCAGTCCGACAGCGAATAGCAATCAGCCCCAGCATTTT. Amino acids: CASSPTANSNQPQHF.

This chain links TRBV7-9 with TRBJ2-5; D is perhaps TRBD1 (6 bases). The V end lost 5 bases, the J end lost 2 bases, and 18 bases lay between the germline ends. Germline lookup yields CDR1 SEHNR and CDR2 FQNEAQ (reference sequence). The CDR3 is 16 residues long. The CDR3 loop is CASSLPRTDRQETQYF. The CDR3 coding sequence is TGTGCCAGCAGCCTCCCCAGGACAGATCGACAAGAGACCCAGTACTTC.

The rearrangement links TRBV11-3 to TRBJ2-1; maybe TRBD2 (5 bases). Trimming pared 4 bases from V and 12 bases from J, leaving 16 bases between. Germline V CDR1 and CDR2: SGHNT, YENEEA. There are 13 residues in the CDR3. The CDR3 bases are TGTGCCAGCAGCTCTGGAGGCACCTCGGGGCAGTTCTTC. It encodes CASSSGGTSGQFF.

The chain recombines TRBV7-2 with TRBJ1-4, with D hard to call. This CDR3 comprises 15 residues. The V gene's germline CDR1 is SGHTA and CDR2 FQGNSA. The V end lost 5 bases, the J end lost 4 bases, and 14 bases lay between the germline ends. CDR3 nucleotides: TGTGCCAGCAGCCGTTCGGCCTCGGGTAATGAAAAACTGTTTTTT. The encoded protein is CASSRSASGNEKLFF. Based on the CDR3 plus reference TRBV7-2 and TRBJ1-4, the full variable domain is GAGVSQSPSNKVTEKGKDVELRCDPISGHTALYWYRQSLGQGLEFLIYFQGNSAPDKSGLPSDRFSAERTGGSVSTLTIQRTQQEDSAVYLCASSRSASGNEKLFFGSGTQLSVL.

This clone is a singleton in its sample. The junction and the germline gene differ at one end; a read error may be behind it. The gene calls are TRBV10-3 and TRBJ2-7; TRBD1 or TRBD2 may be the D gene (5 bases each). The CDR3 spans 13 residues. Germline CDR1 reads ENHRY; CDR2 reads SYGVKD. The CDR3 DNA sequence: TGTGCCTTCAGCCCGGGACGGTCCTACGAGCAGTACTTC. Translating it yields CAFSPGRSYEQYF.